This TCR beta chain was sequenced for a study of shared clonotypes between healthy human individuals. Study information: The donor pool was made up of a couple of women and three men aged 18 to 49. The study used three CD4 naive, three CD4 memory, two CD8 naive and one CD8 memory plate per donor.

The repertoire was sequenced with immunoSEQ multiplex PCR; TCRdb's copy has only in-frame clones and lacks some. Of about 1 million clones listed, around 75% are singletons. The study's findings and limits: Since donors were few, the genetic and exposure-history diversity represented was limited.

A CD45RA-negative memory subset and a CD45RA+ naive subset were separated from the CD4+ cells. V lost 6 bases, J lost 5 bases, and 5 bases lay in between. The germline gives CDR1 MNHNS, CDR2 SASEGT. CDR3 size: 11 residues. With regard to this clone: No antigen is known for it.

This chain connects TRBV6-1 to TRBJ1-5; D is unclear. Sequenced: memory CD4+ T cells sorted from blood. Subset specified: CD45RA-negative fraction. The receptor's source is a young man in good health. This CDR3 reads CASSSHQPQHF. CDR3 bases: TGTGCCAGCAGCAGTCATCAGCCCCAGCATTTT.